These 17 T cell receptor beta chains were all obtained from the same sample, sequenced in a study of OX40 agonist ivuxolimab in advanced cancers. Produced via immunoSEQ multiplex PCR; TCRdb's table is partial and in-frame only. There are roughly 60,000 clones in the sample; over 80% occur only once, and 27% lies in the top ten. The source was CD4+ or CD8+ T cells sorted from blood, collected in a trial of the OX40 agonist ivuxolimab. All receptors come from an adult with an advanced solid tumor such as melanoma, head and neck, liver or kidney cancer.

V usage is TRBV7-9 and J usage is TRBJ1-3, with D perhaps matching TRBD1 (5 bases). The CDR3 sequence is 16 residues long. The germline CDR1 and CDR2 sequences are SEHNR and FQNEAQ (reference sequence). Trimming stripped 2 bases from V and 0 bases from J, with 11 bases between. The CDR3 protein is CASSLRDPDSGNTIYF. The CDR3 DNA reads TGTGCCAGCAGCTTAAGGGACCCAGACTCTGGAAACACCATATATTTT.

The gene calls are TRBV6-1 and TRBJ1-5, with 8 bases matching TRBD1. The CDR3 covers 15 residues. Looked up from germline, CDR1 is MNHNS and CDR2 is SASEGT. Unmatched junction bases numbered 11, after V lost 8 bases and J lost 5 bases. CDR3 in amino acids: CASANDRGRDQPQHF. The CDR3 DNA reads TGTGCCAGCGCTAACGACAGGGGAAGGGATCAGCCCCAGCATTTT.

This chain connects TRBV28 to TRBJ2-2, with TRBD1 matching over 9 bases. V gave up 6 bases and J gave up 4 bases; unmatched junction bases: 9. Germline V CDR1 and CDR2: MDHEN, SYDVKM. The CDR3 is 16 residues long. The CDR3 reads CASSLGGTGTTGELFF. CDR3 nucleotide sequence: TGTGCCAGCAGCCTTGGAGGGACAGGGACCACCGGGGAGCTGTTTTTT.

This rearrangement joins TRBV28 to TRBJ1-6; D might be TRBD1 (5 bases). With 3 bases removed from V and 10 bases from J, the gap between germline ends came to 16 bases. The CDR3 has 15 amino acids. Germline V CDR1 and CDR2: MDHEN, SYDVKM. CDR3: CASSLGGSFASPLHF. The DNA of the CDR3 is TGTGCCAGCAGTTTGGGGGGGTCCTTTGCCTCACCCCTCCACTTT. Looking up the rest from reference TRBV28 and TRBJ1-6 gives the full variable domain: DVKVTQSSRYLVKRTGEKVFLECVQDMDHENMFWYRQDPGLGLRLIYFSYDVKMKEKGDIPEGYSVSREKKERFSLILESASTNQTSMYLCASSLGGSFASPLHFGNGTRLTVT.

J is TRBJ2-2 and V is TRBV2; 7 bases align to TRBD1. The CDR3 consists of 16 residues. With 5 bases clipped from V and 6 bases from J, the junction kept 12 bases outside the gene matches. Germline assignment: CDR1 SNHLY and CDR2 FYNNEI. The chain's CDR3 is CASSPGTAYMSGELFF. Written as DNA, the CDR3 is TGTGCCAGCAGTCCCGGGACAGCCTATATGTCCGGGGAGCTGTTTTTT.

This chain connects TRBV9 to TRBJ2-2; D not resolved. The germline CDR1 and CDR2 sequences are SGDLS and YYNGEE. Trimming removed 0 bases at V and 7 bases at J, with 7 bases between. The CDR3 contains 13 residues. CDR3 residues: CASSVGVHGELFF. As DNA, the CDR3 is TGTGCCAGCAGCGTAGGGGTACACGGGGAGCTGTTTTTT.

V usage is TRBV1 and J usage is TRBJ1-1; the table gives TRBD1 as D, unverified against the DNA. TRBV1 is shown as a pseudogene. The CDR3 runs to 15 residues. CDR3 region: CTSSLGPRGQTEAFF. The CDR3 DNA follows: TGCACCAGCAGCCTCGGGCCGAGGGGGCAAACTGAAGCTTTCTTT.

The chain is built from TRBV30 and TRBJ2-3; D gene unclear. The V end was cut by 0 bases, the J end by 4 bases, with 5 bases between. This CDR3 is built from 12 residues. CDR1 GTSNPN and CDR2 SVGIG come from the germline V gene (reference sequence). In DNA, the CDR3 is TGTGCCTGGAGTGTCAGAGCAGATACGCAGTATTTT. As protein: CAWSVRADTQYF.

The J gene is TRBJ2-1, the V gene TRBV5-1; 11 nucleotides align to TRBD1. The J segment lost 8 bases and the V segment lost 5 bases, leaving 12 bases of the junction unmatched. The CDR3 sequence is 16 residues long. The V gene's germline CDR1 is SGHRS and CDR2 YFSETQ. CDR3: CASRPNVGQGADEQFF. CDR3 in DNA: TGCGCCAGCAGGCCTAACGTAGGACAGGGGGCCGATGAGCAGTTCTTC.

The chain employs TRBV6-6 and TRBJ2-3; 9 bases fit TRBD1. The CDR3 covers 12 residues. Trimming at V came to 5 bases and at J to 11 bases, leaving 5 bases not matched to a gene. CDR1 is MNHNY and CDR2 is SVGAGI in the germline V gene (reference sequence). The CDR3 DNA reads TGTGCCAGCAGTCCTCCGGGACAGGGGCAGTATTTT. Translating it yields CASSPPGQGQYF.

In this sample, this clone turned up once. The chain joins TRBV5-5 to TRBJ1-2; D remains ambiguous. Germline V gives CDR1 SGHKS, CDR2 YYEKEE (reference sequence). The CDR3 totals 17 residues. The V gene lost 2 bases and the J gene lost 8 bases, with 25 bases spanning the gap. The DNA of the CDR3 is TGTGCCAGCAGCTTTACGCACGGATCCCCCTTGGCGGGGGGCTACACCTTC. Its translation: CASSFTHGSPLAGGYTF.

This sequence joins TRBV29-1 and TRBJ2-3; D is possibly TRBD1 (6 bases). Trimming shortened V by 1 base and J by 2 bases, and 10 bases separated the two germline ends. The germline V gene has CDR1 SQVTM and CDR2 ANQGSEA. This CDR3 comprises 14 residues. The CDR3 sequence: CSVEGQGSTDTQYF. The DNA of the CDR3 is TGCAGCGTTGAAGGGCAGGGGTCCACAGATACGCAGTATTTT.

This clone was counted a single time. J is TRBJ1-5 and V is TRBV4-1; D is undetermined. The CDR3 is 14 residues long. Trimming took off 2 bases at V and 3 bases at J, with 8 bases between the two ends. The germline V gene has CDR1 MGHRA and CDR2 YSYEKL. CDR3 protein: CASSQFGPNQPQHF. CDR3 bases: TGCGCCAGCAGCCAATTCGGACCCAATCAGCCCCAGCATTTT.

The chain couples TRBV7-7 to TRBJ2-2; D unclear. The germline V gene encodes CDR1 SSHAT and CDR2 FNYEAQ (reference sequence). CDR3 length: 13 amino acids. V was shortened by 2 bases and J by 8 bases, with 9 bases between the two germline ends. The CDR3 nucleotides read TGTGCCAGCAGCTTATCCCGACGTGGGGAGCTGTTTTTT. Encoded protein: CASSLSRRGELFF.

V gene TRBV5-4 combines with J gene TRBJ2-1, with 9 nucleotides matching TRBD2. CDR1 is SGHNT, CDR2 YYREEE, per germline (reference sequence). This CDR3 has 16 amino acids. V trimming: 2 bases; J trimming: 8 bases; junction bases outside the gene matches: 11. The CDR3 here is CASSLPAGGGVDEQFF. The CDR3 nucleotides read TGTGCCAGCAGCTTACCAGCGGGAGGTGGGGTGGATGAGCAGTTCTTC.

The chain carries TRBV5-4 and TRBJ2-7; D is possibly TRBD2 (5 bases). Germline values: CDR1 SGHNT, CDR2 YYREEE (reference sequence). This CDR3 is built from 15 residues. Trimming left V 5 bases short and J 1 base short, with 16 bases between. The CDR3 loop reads CASSDGVRRSYEQYF. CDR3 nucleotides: TGTGCCAGCAGTGACGGGGTCAGGAGGTCCTACGAGCAGTACTTC. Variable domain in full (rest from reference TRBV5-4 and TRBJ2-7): ETGVTQSPTHLIKTRGQQVTLRCSSQSGHNTVSWYQQALGQGPQFIFQYYREEENGRGNFPPRFSGLQFPNYSSELNVNALELDDSALYLCASSDGVRRSYEQYFGPGTRLTVT.

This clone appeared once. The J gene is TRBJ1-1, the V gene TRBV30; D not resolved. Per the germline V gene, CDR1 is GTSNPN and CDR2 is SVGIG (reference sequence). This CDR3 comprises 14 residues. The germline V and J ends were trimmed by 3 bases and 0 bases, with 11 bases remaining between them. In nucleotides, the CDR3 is TGTGCCTGGAGCGGATTTCTGGTGAACACTGAAGCTTTCTTT. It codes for CAWSGFLVNTEAFF.